The next 17 T cell receptor beta chains were all read from a single sample in a study of post-analysis software for immune sequencing data. Notes on the study in general: Patients used about five TRBV segments, including TRBV5-6, TRBV5-1 and TRBV20-1, more often than controls.

Carried by the TCR beta cDNA libraries were unique molecular identifiers. TCRdb used MiXCR to reprocess the PCR reads, holding one entry per CDR3 protein. Of hundreds of thousands of distinct CDR3 sequences in the sample, roughly 45% are singletons; the top ten hold 12%. The antigens for these receptors are not known. The sequenced sample consisted of blood. The source is a girl aged 5-17 years with multiple sclerosis.

This clonotype was seen only a few times. The chain employs TRBV30 and TRBJ2-7, with 11 bases aligning to TRBD2. The length of the CDR3 is 11 residues. CDR1 is GTSNPN and CDR2 is SVGIG in the germline V gene (reference sequence). Unmatched junction bases numbered 0, after V lost 4 bases and J lost 7 bases. The DNA of the CDR3 is TGTGCCTGGACTAGCGGGAGGGAGCAGTACTTC. Translation gives CAWTSGREQYF.

The sample holds a few counts of this clonotype. This sequence joins TRBV9 and TRBJ2-3; 7 nucleotides agree with TRBD1. The CDR3 runs 14 residues. Germline V gene sequence: CDR1 SGDLS, CDR2 YYNGEE. V lost 0 bases and J lost 6; bases outside the gene matches: 4. The CDR3 DNA follows: TGTGCCAGCAGCGTAGAGGGGGCGTGGGATACGCAGTATTTT. Translated: CASSVEGAWDTQYF.

This clonotype appeared a few times. This CDR3 is CASSRASAEVGQYF. The CDR3 DNA reads as TGTGCCAGCAGTAGAGCTAGCGCGGAAGTTGGGCAGTACTTC. The chain uses TRBV6-5 and TRBJ2-5, with D maybe TRBD2 (6 bases). Trimming took 5 bases from V and 11 from J, leaving 21 bases between them. CDR1 and CDR2 from the germline V gene are MNHEY and SVGAGI. The CDR3 is 14 amino acids.

This clonotype was counted only a few times. The rearrangement uses TRBV6-1 and TRBJ2-7, with D unclear. This CDR3 spans 12 amino acids. Looked up from germline, CDR1 is MNHNS and CDR2 is SASEGT. The V end lost 6 bases, the J end lost 0 bases, and 6 bases lay between the germline ends. CDR3 nucleotide sequence: TGTGCCAGCAGCCACCACTCCTACGAGCAGTACTTC. Translating gives CASSHHSYEQYF.

In nucleotides, the CDR3 is TGCGCCAGCAGCAGGGAGGACAGAAGCACAGATACGCAGTATTTT. Encoded protein: CASSREDRSTDTQYF. V is TRBV5-1 and J is TRBJ2-3; D could derive from TRBD1 or TRBD2 (6 bases each). Trimming took 4 bases from V and 0 from J, leaving 12 bases between them. This CDR3 region has 15 residues. The germline gives CDR1 SGHRS, CDR2 YFSETQ.

This chain connects TRBV28 to TRBJ1-1; D call uncertain. The germline gives CDR1 MDHEN, CDR2 SYDVKM. There are 13 residues in the CDR3. The V end was cut by 3 bases, the J end by 4 bases, with 9 bases between. CDR3 loop: CASSFRRFTEAFF. CDR3 in DNA: TGTGCCAGCAGTTTTAGACGGTTCACTGAAGCTTTCTTT.

V gene TRBV6-1 combines with J gene TRBJ1-1; D is ambiguous. Trimming removed 4 bases from V and 7 bases from J, with 7 bases in between. CDR1 is MNHNS, CDR2 SASEGT, per germline. The CDR3 runs 11 residues. The CDR3 region has the DNA TGTGCCAGCAGTGTCAGATATGAAGCTTTCTTT. The encoded protein is CASSVRYEAFF.

The V gene is TRBV11-3, the J gene TRBJ2-5; D unresolved. The assigned J gene may be wrong: the sequence end matches TRBJ2-1 better. This CDR3 comprises 13 residues. Per the germline V gene, CDR1 is SGHNT and CDR2 is YENEEA. CDR3 coding DNA: TGTGCCAGCAGCGGTGGGATGCAAGAGACCCAGTTCTTC. This codes for CASSGGMQETQFF.

The chain uses TRBV21-1 and TRBJ2-7; the DNA was not compared with TRBD2, the D call given in the table. TRBV21-1 is designated a pseudogene. The CDR3 spans 15 residues. The CDR3, as DNA: TGTGCCAGCAGCTCGCCGAGGGAGCTAGCGGAGGAGCAGTACTTC. Translated, it gives CASSSPRELAEEQYF.

This clonotype came up a few times. V and J are TRBV5-1 and TRBJ2-1; perhaps TRBD2 as D (6 bases). Trimming stripped 1 base from V and 2 bases from J, with 7 bases between. The CDR3 spans 14 residues. Per the germline V gene, CDR1 is SGHRS and CDR2 is YFSETQ. The CDR3 DNA reads as TGCGCCAGCAGCTTGCCGGGAGCCTACAATGAGCAGTTCTTC. It encodes CASSLPGAYNEQFF.

This chain joins TRBV4-1 and TRBJ2-2; D gene unclear. From germline, CDR1 is MGHRA and CDR2 YSYEKL. Between the trimmed V and J ends, which lost 4 bases and 3 bases, there was a span of 12 bases. The CDR3 is 15 residues long. In nucleotides, the CDR3 is TGCGCCAGCAGCCCTTGGACCGACTACACCGGGGAGCTGTTTTTT. Amino acids: CASSPWTDYTGELFF.

J is TRBJ2-1 and V is TRBV20-1; no clear D. CDR3 size: 12 residues. Per germline, CDR1 DFQATT and CDR2 SNEGSKA (reference sequence). V was clipped by 5 bases and J by 6 bases, with 11 bases between them. The CDR3 spells CSAPGERNEQFF. The CDR3 region has the DNA TGCAGTGCTCCCGGCGAGCGCAATGAGCAGTTCTTC.

This clonotype has only a few counts. J is TRBJ2-5 and V is TRBV6-5; a possible D gene is TRBD2 (6 bases). V was cut by 0 bases and J by 5 bases, with 16 bases left in between. CDR1 and CDR2 (germline): MNHEY, SVGAGI. CDR3 length: 16 amino acids. The CDR3 spells CASSYSGREFLETQYF. The CDR3 region has the DNA TGTGCCAGCAGTTACTCCGGGAGAGAGTTCTTGGAGACCCAGTACTTC.

This clonotype was picked up many times. This sequence joins TRBV27 and TRBJ2-7; a possible D gene is TRBD1 (5 bases). Between the trimmed V and J ends, which lost 3 bases and 0 bases, there was a span of 9 bases. CDR3 length: 14 residues. Germline CDR1 MNHEY, CDR2 SMNVEV (reference sequence). Written as DNA, the CDR3 is TGTGCCAGCAGTTTTGGGCAGGGCTCCTACGAGCAGTACTTC. Amino acids: CASSFGQGSYEQYF.

The V gene is TRBV4-3, the J gene TRBJ2-1, with 10 bases matching TRBD2. The junction had 7 bases not matched to a gene; V was cut back by 0 bases and J by 8 bases. The CDR3 covers 16 residues. CDR1 is LGHNA, CDR2 YSLEER, per germline. The CDR3 coding sequence is TGCGCCAGCAGCCAAGAAGGAAGCGGGAGGGGGGATGAGCAGTTCTTC. Its protein is CASSQEGSGRGDEQFF.

The chain uses TRBV7-3 and TRBJ2-3; D gene ambiguous. CDR1 SGHTA and CDR2 FQGTGA come from the germline V gene. The CDR3 has 12 residues. Trimming cost V 2 bases and J 8 bases, with 8 bases left between them. CDR3 sequence: CASSLGGSTQYF. As DNA, the CDR3 is TGTGCCAGCAGCTTAGGCGGAAGTACGCAGTATTTT.

The chain has TRBV5-1 and TRBJ1-5; no firm D call. Trimming shortened V by 4 bases and J by 3 bases, and 14 bases separated the two germline ends. Germline CDR1 SGHRS, CDR2 YFSETQ. The CDR3 totals 15 residues. DNA of the CDR3: TGCGCCAGCAGCGAGGACGGACGGGACAATCAGCCCCAGCATTTT. It is translated as CASSEDGRDNQPQHF.